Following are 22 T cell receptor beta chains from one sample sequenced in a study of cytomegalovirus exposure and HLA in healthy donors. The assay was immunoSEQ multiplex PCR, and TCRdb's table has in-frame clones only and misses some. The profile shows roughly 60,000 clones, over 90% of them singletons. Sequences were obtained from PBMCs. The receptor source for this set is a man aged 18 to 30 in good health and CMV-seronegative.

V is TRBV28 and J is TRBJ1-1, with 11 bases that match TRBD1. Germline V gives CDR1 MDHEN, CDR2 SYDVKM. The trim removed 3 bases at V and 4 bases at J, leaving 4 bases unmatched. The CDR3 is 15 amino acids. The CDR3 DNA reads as TGTGCCAGCAGTTTGGGACAGGGGGAGATCACTGAAGCTTTCTTT. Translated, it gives CASSLGQGEITEAFF.

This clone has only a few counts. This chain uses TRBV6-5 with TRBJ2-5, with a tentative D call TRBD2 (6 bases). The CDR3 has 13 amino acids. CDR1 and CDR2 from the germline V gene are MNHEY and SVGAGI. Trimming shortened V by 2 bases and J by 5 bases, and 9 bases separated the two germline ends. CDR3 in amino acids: CASSYRDWETQYF. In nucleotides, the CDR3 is TGTGCCAGCAGTTACCGGGACTGGGAGACCCAGTACTTC.

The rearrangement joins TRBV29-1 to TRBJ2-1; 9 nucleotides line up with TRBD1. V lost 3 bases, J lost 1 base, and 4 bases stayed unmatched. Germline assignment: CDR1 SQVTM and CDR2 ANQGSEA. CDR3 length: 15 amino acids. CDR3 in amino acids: CSVEDRGGSYNEQFF. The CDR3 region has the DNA TGCAGCGTTGAGGACAGGGGAGGATCCTACAATGAGCAGTTCTTC.

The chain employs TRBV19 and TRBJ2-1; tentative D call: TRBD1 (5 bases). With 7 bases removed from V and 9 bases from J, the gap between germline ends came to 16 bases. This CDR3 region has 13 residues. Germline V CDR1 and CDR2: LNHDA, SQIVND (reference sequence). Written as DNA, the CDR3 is TGTGCCAGTAATCGGCAGGGCCTGGGTGAGCAGTTCTTC. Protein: CASNRQGLGEQFF.

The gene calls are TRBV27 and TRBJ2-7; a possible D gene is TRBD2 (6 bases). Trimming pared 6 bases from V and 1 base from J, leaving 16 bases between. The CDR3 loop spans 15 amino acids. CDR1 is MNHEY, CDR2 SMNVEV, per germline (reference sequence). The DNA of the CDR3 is TGTGCCAGCAGCCCGTCGGGACTGTCTTCCTACGAGCAGTACTTC. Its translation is CASSPSGLSSYEQYF.

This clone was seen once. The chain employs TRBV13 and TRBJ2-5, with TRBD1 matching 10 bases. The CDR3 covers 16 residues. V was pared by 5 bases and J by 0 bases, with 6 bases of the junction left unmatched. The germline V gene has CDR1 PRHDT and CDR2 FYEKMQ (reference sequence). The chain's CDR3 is CASSLRTGGDQETQYF. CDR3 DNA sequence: TGTGCCAGCAGCCTACGGACAGGGGGGGACCAAGAGACCCAGTACTTC.

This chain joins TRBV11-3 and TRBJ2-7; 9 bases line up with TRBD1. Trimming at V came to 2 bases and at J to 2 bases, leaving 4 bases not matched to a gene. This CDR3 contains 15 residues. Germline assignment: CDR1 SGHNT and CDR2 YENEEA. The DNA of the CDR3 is TGTGCCAGCAGCTTATGGGACAGGGATCCCTACGAGCAGTACTTC. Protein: CASSLWDRDPYEQYF.

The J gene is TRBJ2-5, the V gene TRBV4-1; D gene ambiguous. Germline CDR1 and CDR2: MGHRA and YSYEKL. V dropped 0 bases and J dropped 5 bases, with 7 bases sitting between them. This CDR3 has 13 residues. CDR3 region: CASSQDGRETQYF. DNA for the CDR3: TGCGCCAGCAGCCAAGACGGTCGCGAGACCCAGTACTTC.

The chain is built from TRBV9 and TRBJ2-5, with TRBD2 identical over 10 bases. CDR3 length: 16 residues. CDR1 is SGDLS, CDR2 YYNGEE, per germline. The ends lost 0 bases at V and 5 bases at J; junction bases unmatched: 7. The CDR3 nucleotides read TGTGCCAGCAGCGTAGACAGCGGGAGGGCCCTGGAGACCCAGTACTTC. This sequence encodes CASSVDSGRALETQYF.

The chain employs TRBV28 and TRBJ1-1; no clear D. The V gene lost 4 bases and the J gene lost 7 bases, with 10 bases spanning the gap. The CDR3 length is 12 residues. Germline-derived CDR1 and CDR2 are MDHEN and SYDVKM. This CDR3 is CASSSVIDEAFF. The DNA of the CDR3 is TGTGCCAGCAGTTCCGTGATAGATGAAGCTTTCTTT.

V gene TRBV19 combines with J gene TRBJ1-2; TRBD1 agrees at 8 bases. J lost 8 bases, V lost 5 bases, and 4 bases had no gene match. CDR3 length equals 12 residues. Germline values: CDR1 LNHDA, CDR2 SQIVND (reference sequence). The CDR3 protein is CASSLNRGGYTF. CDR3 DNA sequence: TGTGCCAGTAGTCTGAACAGGGGGGGCTACACCTTC. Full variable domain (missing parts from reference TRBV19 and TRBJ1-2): DGGITQSPKYLFRKEGQNVTLSCEQNLNHDAMYWYRQDPGQGLRLIYYSQIVNDFQKGDIAEGYSVSREKKESFPLTVTSAQKNPTAFYLCASSLNRGGYTFGSGTRLTVV.

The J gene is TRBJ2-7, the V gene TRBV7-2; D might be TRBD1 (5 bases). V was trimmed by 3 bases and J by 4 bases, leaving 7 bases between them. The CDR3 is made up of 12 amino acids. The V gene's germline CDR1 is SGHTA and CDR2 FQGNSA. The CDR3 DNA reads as TGTGCCAGCAGCTTCCAGGGATACGAGCAGTACTTC. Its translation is CASSFQGYEQYF.

CDR3 nucleotides: TGTGCCAGCAGCCTCCCCTCGGGGGGTGGTTTCGAGCAGTACTTC. This sequence encodes CASSLPSGGGFEQYF. The chain has TRBV6-5 and TRBJ2-7; 7 nucleotides match TRBD2. The J segment lost 6 bases and the V segment lost 6 bases, leaving 14 bases of the junction unmatched. Per germline, CDR1 MNHEY and CDR2 SVGAGI. This CDR3 is built from 15 residues.

The CDR3 protein is CASSFRGTGTEAFF. CDR3 DNA: TGTGCCAGCAGTTTTCGGGGGACCGGCACTGAAGCTTTCTTT. The chain carries TRBV28 and TRBJ1-1; D is possibly TRBD1 (5 bases). Trimming left V 3 bases short and J 4 bases short, with 12 bases between. Looked up from germline, CDR1 is MDHEN and CDR2 is SYDVKM. There are 14 residues in the CDR3.

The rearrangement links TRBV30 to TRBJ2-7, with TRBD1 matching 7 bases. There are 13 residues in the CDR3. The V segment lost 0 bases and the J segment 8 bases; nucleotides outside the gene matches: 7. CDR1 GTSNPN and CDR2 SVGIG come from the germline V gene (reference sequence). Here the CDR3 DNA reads TGTGCCTGGAGTGTACTAACAGGGGAAAAGCAGTACTTC. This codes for CAWSVLTGEKQYF.

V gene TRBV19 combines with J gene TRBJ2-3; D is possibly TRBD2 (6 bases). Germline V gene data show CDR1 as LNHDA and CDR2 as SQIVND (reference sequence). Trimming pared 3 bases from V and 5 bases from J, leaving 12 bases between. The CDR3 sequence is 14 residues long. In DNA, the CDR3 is TGTGCCAGTAGTATGACTAGTGGGGGAGATACGCAGTATTTT. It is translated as CASSMTSGGDTQYF.

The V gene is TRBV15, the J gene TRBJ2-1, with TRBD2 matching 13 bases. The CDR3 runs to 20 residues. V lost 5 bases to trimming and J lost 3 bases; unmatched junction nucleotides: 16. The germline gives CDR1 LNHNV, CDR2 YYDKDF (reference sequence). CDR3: CATSPGELAGGPRLYNEQFF. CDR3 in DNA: TGTGCCACCAGCCCCGGAGAACTAGCGGGAGGGCCCCGTCTCTACAATGAGCAGTTCTTC.

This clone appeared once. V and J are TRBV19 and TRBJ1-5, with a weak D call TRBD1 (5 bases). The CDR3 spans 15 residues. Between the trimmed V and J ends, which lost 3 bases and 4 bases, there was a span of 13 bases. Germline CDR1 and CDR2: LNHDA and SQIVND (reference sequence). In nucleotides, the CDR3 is TGTGCCAGTAGTATGGAAGGGACTTTGAATCAGCCCCAGCATTTT. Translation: CASSMEGTLNQPQHF. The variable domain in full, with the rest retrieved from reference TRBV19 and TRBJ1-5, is DGGITQSPKYLFRKEGQNVTLSCEQNLNHDAMYWYRQDPGQGLRLIYYSQIVNDFQKGDIAEGYSVSREKKESFPLTVTSAQKNPTAFYLCASSMEGTLNQPQHFGDGTRLSIL.

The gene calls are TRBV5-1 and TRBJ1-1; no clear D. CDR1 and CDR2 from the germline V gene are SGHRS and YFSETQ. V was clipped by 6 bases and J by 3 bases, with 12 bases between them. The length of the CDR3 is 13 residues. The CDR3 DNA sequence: TGCGCCAGCATCCCAGACTCCTACACTGAAGCTTTCTTT. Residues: CASIPDSYTEAFF.

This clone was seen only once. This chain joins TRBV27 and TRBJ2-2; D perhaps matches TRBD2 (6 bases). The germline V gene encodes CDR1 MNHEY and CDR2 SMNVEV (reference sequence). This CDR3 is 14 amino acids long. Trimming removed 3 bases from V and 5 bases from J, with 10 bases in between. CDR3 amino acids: CASSFGGSTGELFF. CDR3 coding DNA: TGTGCCAGCAGTTTCGGGGGAAGTACCGGGGAGCTGTTTTTT.

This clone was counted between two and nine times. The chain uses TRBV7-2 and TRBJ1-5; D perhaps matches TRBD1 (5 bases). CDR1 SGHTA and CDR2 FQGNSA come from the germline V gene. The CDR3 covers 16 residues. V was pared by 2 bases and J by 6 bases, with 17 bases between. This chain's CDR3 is CASSLNPTELSQPQHF. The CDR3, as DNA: TGTGCCAGCAGCTTAAATCCGACAGAGCTGTCTCAGCCCCAGCATTTT.

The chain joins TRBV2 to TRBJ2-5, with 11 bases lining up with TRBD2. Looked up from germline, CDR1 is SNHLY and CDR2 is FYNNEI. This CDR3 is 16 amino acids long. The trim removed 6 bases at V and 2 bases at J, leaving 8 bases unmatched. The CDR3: CASRGRRLAGQETQYF. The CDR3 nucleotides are TGTGCCAGCAGGGGTAGAAGACTAGCGGGACAAGAGACCCAGTACTTC.